The T cell receptor beta chain under discussion was sequenced for a study of Tregs in tolerant kidney transplant recipients. On this clone itself: Its matching antigen is unknown.

Study-level findings and limits: The small number of patients limits these findings pending further validation.

CD4+CD25+CD127- Tregs, CD4+CD25- non-Tregs, CD4 and CD8 cells were sorted. Regulatory T cells were sorted from thawed PBMCs rested overnight at 37°C with approximately 180 IU/ml IL-2. TCRdb's copy holds only in-frame clones and misses some; the assay was immunoSEQ multiplex PCR. The top ten clones hold around 0.34% of a sample with tens of thousands of clones, roughly 98% of them seen once. Germline V gene lookup returns CDR1 SGHTA and CDR2 FQGNSA. Trimming took 4 bases from V and 1 from J; bases not matched to a gene: 3. The CDR3 spans 15 residues. This material consisted of Tregs from blood, taken before the transplant. This TCR derives from a human donor who received a combined kidney and bone marrow transplant. The rearrangement uses TRBV7-2 and TRBJ2-3, with TRBD2 matching 9 bases. DNA of the CDR3: TGTGCCAGCAGCTCTCCTAGCGGGGGCACAGATACGCAGTATTTT. Its translation: CASSSPSGGTDTQYF.